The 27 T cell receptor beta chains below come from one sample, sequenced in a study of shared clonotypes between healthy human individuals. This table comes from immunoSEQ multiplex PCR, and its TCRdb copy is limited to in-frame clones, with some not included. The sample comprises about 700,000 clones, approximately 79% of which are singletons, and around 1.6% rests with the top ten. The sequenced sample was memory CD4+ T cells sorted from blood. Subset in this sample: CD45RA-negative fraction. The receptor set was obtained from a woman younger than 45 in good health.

The CDR3 DNA sequence: TGTGCCAGAGGACCGGGGATTCATCAGCCCCAGCATTTT. Amino acids: CARGPGIHQPQHF. This chain joins TRBV6-5 and TRBJ1-5; no clear D. The V gene lost 9 bases and the J gene lost 5 bases, with 14 bases spanning the gap. This CDR3 has 13 residues. Per the germline V gene, CDR1 is MNHEY and CDR2 is SVGAGI.

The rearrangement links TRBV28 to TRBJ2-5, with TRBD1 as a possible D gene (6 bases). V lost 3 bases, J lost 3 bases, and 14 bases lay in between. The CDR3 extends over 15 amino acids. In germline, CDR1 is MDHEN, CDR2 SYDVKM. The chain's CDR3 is CASSFQGRGEETQYF. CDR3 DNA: TGTGCCAGCAGTTTTCAGGGGCGCGGAGAAGAGACCCAGTACTTC. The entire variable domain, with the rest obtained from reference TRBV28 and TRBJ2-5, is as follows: DVKVTQSSRYLVKRTGEKVFLECVQDMDHENMFWYRQDPGLGLRLIYFSYDVKMKEKGDIPEGYSVSREKKERFSLILESASTNQTSMYLCASSFQGRGEETQYFGPGTRLLVL.

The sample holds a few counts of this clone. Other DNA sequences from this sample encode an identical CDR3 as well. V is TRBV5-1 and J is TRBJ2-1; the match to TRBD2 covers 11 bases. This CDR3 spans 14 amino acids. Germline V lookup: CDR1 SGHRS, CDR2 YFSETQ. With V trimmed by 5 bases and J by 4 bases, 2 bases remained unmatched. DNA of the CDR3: TGCGCCAGCAGAGTAGCGGGAGGGTACAATGAGCAGTTCTTC. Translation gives CASRVAGGYNEQFF.

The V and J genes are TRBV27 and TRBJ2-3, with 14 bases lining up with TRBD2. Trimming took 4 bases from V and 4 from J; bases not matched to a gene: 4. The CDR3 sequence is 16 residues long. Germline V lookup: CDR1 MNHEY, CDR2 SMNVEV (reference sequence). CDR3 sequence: CASSSRTSGGPDTQYF. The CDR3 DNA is TGTGCCAGCAGTTCTCGGACTAGCGGGGGGCCAGATACGCAGTATTTT.

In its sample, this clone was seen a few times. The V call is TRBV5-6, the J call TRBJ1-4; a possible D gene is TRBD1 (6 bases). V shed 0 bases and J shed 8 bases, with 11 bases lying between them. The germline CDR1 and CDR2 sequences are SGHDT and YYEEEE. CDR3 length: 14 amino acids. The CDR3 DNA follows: TGTGCCAGCAGCTTGGGACGGAGGGGGGAAAAACTGTTTTTT. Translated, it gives CASSLGRRGEKLFF.

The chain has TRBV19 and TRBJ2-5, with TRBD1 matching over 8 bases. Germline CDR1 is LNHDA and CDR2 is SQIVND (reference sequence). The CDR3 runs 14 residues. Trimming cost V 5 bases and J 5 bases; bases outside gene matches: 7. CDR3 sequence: CASSSGQGAETQYF. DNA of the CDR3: TGTGCCAGTAGTTCCGGACAGGGCGCGGAGACCCAGTACTTC. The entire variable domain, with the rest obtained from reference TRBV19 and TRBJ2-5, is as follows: DGGITQSPKYLFRKEGQNVTLSCEQNLNHDAMYWYRQDPGQGLRLIYYSQIVNDFQKGDIAEGYSVSREKKESFPLTVTSAQKNPTAFYLCASSSGQGAETQYFGPGTRLLVL.

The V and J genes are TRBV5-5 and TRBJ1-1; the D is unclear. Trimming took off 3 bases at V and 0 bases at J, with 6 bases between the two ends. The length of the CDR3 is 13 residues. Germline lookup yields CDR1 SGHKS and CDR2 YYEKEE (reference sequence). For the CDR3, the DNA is TGTGCCAGCAGCTACGCAATGAACACTGAAGCTTTCTTT. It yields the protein CASSYAMNTEAFF. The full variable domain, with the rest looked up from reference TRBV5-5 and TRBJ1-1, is DAGVTQSPTHLIKTRGQQVTLRCSPISGHKSVSWYQQVLGQGPQFIFQYYEKEERGRGNFPDRFSARQFPNYSSELNVNALLLGDSALYLCASSYAMNTEAFFGQGTRLTVV.

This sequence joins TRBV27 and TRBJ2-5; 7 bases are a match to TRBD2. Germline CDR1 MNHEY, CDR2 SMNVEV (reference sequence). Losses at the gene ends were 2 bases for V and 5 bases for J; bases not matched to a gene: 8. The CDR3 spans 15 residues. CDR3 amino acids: CASSLRAGAMETQYF. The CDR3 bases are TGTGCCAGCAGTTTACGGGCGGGAGCGATGGAGACCCAGTACTTC.

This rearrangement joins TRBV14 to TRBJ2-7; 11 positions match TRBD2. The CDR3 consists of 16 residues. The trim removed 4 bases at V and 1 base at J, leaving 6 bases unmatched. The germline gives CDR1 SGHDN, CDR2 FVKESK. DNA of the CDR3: TGTGCCAGCAGCCCACTAGCGGGAGAACGATCCTACGAGCAGTACTTC. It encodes CASSPLAGERSYEQYF.

The CDR3 here is CASNRDKNEKLFF. The CDR3 region has the DNA TGTGCCAGTAACCGGGACAAAAATGAAAAACTGTTTTTT. The chain links TRBV19 to TRBJ1-4; perhaps TRBD1 as D (6 bases). Looked up from germline, CDR1 is LNHDA and CDR2 is SQIVND (reference sequence). Trimming took off 7 bases at V and 5 bases at J, with 11 bases between the two ends. The CDR3 length is 13 residues.

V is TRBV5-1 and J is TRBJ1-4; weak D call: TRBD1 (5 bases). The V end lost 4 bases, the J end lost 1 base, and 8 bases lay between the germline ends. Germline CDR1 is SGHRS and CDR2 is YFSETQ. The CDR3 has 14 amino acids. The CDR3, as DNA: TGCGCCAGCAGCCGGGGGGAAACTAATGAAAAACTGTTTTTT. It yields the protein CASSRGETNEKLFF.

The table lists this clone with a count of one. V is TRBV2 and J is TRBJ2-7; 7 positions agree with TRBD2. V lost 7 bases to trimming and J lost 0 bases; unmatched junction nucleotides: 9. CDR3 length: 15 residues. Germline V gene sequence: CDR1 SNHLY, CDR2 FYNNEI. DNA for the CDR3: TGTGCCAGCAAGGGGCAGCGGGATAGCTCCTACGAGCAGTACTTC. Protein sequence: CASKGQRDSSYEQYF.

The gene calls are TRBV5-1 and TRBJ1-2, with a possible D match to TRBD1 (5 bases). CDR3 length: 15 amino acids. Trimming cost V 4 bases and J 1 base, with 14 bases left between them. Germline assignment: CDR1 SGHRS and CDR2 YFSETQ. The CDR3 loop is CASSRGDRDNYGYTF. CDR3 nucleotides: TGCGCCAGCAGCCGGGGGGATCGGGATAACTATGGCTACACCTTC.

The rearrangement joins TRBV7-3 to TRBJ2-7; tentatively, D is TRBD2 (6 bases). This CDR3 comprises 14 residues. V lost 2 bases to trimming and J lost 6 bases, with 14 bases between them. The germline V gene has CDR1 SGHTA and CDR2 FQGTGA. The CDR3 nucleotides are TGTGCCAGCAGCTTAGCCCCGACTAGTTCCGAGCAGTACTTC. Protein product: CASSLAPTSSEQYF.

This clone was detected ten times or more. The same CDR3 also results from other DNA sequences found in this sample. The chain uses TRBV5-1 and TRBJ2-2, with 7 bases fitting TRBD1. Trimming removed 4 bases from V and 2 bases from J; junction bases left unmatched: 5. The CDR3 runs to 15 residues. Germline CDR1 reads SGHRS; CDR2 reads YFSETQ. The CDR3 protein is CASSPGTENTGELFF. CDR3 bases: TGCGCCAGCAGCCCCGGGACAGAAAACACCGGGGAGCTGTTTTTT.

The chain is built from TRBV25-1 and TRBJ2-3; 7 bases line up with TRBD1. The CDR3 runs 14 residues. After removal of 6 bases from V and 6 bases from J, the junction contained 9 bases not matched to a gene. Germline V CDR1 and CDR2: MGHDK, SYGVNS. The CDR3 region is CASSRIQGSDTQYF. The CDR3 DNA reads TGTGCCAGCAGCCGGATACAGGGGTCCGATACGCAGTATTTT.

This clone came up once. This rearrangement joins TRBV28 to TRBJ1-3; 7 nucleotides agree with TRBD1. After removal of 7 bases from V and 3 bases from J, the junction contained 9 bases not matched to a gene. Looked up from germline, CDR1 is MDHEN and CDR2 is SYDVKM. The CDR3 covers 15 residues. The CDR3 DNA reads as TGTGCCAGCACCACCGGACAGGAGGGTGGAAACACCATATATTTT. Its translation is CASTTGQEGGNTIYF.

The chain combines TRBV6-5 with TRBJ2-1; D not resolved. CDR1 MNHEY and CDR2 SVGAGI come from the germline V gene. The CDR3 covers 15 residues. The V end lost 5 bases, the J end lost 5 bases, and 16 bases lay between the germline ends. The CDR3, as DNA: TGTGCCAGCAGTCCCCGGTCAGTACGGGACAATGAGCAGTTCTTC. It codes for CASSPRSVRDNEQFF.

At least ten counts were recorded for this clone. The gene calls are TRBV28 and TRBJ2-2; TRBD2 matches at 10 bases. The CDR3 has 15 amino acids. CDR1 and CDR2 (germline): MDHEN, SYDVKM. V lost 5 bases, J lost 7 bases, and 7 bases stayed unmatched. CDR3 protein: CASSPIAGGLGELFF. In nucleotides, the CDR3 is TGTGCCAGCAGTCCCATAGCGGGAGGCCTCGGGGAGCTGTTTTTT.

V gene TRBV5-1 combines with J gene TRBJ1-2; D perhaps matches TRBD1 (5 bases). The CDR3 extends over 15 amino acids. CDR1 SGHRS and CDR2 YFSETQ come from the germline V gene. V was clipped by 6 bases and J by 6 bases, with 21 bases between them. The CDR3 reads CASTLEGGVENGYTF. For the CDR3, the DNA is TGCGCCAGCACCCTAGAGGGAGGGGTGGAAAATGGCTACACCTTC.

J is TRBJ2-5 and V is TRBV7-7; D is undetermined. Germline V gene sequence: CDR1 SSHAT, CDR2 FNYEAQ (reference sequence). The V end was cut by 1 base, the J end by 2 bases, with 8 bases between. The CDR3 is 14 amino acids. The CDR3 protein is CASSLGTRQETQYF. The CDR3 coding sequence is TGTGCCAGCAGCTTAGGGACCAGGCAAGAGACCCAGTACTTC.

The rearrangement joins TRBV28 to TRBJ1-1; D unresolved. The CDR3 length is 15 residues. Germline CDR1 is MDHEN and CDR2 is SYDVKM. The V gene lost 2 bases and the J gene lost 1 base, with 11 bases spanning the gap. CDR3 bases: TGTGCCAGCAGTTTACTTTCCTACGGGAACACTGAAGCTTTCTTT. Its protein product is CASSLLSYGNTEAFF.

The CDR3 DNA follows: TGTGCCAGCAGTGGGAGAAGGCGGAACACTGAAGCTTTCTTT. Translated, it gives CASSGRRRNTEAFF. The chain combines TRBV2 with TRBJ1-1; D not resolved. V was cut by 4 bases and J by 1 base, with 10 bases left in between. This CDR3 region has 14 residues. Germline CDR1 and CDR2: SNHLY and FYNNEI.

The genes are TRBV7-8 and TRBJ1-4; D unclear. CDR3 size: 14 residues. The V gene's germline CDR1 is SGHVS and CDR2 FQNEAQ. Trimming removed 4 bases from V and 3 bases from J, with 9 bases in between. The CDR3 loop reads CASSSARSNEKLFF. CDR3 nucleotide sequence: TGTGCCAGCAGCTCGGCCAGGTCTAATGAAAAACTGTTTTTT.

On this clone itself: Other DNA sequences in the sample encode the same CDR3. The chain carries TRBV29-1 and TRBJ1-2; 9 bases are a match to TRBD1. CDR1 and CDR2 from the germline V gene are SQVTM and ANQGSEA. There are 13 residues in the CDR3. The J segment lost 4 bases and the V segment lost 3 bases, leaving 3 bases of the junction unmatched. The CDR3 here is CSVEDRGSYGYTF. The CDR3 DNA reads TGCAGCGTTGAGGACAGGGGTTCCTATGGCTACACCTTC.

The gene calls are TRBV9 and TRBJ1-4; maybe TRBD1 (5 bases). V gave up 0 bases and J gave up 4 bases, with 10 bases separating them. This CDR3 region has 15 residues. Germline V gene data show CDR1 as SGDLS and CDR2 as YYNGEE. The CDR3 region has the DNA TGTGCCAGCAGCGTAGCTCTGGGGGGTAATGAAAAACTGTTTTTT. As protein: CASSVALGGNEKLFF.

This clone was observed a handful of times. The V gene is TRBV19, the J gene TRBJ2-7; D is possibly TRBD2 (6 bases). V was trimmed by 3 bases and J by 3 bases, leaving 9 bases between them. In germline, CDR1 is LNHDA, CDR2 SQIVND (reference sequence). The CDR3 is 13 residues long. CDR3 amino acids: CASSIWRGYEQYF. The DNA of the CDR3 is TGTGCCAGTAGTATCTGGCGGGGCTACGAGCAGTACTTC.